This T cell receptor beta chain emerged from a study of blood T cell repertoires in COVID-19 (TCRdb year 2020). With respect to the entire study: Samples covering the acute and convalescent phases of COVID-19 were provided by collaborators in the United States, Italy and Spain. Subjects who had been exposed to COVID-19, were actively infected with it, or had recovered from it provided the deeply sampled blood TCRbeta repertoires that made up the dataset. Where available, HLA class I and class II types were obtained from metadata supplied by the sample provider rather than from assay-based typing. A de-identified subject ID, COVID-19 status, age in years and sex were almost always included in the sample metadata. The material from the prospective study consisted of cDNA or gDNA derived from T cells, B-cell-depleted T cells, or PBMCs. The repertoires were released in a freely available public database intended as a resource for research on the immune response to SARS-CoV-2. Samples were obtained from the ongoing ImmuneRACE study (first 160 participants) and from 950 to 1,500 subjects provided by 6 global collaborators.

The V end gives up 3 bases and the J end 7 bases, leaving 5 bases in the junction not matched to a gene. Reading the germline V gene gives CDR1 SGHNT and CDR2 YENEEA. The CDR3 covers 14 residues, taking in both the cysteine and the phenylalanine. CDR3 DNA is the only sequence kept; it has 42 bases, read in frame from the first base. Overall study results and their limits: The quantity of clinical and demographic metadata differed by source and by participant and was supplied without curation.

The immunoSEQ Assay, a bias-controlled multiplex PCR, was used to amplify TCRbeta CDR3 regions from genomic DNA. The paper's processing steps were these. Within the assay, amplification of reference gene primers was used to estimate how many nucleated cells each sample contained. Sequence reads were collapsed and filtered to measure the absolute abundance of every unique TCRbeta CDR3 rearrangement. For each sample, productive Simpson clonality was calculated by taking the square root of Simpson's diversity index across productive rearrangements. TCRdb took this table from immuneACCESS and kept in-frame rearrangements with V and J called. Such tables lack part of the clones; where checked against another copy, unresolved V genes explain under half of the gap, and the rest is unexplained. V and J calls and clone size are those listed in that table; D and trimming were worked out from the DNA. This sample holds about 130,000 clones; roughly four fifths were observed only once. Clones ranked in the top ten supply about 2.4% of the sample.

In its sample, this clone was seen a few times. Its target antigen remains unknown. Base qualities are not at hand, and no much larger clone is one base apart. In the prospective study, participants were 18 to 89 years old, resided in fewer than 25 geographic areas of the United States, and were enrolled through a virtual design. Cohort assignment in the prospective study relied on participant-reported clinical history from a screening survey and a study questionnaire. In the prospective study, mobile phlebotomists collected whole blood, serum and a nasopharyngeal or oropharyngeal swab from each participant. Participants in the prospective study had the option to provide additional blood draws and questionnaires over a roughly 2-month period. Blood samples from the prospective study were shipped frozen or at room temperature prior to DNA extraction.

The sample comprised PBMCs or T cells enriched from blood (not recorded which). The sequence joins TRBV11-3 to TRBJ2-1; a stretch of 8 junction bases matches TRBD2. The sequence came from a middle-aged man with acute COVID-19. The CDR3 here reads CASSLGGRRNEQFF. In nucleotide form, the sequence is TGTGCCAGCAGCTTGGGCGGGAGGAGAAATGAGCAGTTCTTC.